Listed below are T cell receptor beta chains from one sample, sequenced in a study of OX40 agonist ivuxolimab in advanced cancers. Measured with immunoSEQ multiplex PCR; TCRdb has only the in-frame clones, and not every one. This table has about 81,000 clones, around 84% appearing once. This material consisted of CD4+ or CD8+ T cells sorted from blood, taken in a trial of the OX40 agonist ivuxolimab. These TCRs come from an adult with an advanced solid tumor such as melanoma, head and neck, liver or kidney cancer. Each CDR3 is given with its conserved first and last residue. D genes are given only for firm matches. Expanded clones are given a class, and other clones once, few, many or no size at all.

size	D	V	J	CDR3	DNA
NA	NA	TRBV2	TRBJ2-3	CASSEMALGADTQYF	TGTGCCAGCAGTGAGATGGCCCTTGGGGCAGATACGCAGTATTTT
NA	NA	TRBV6-1	TRBJ2-5	CASSEGGETQYF	TGTGCCAGCAGTGAAGGTGGAGAGACCCAGTACTTC
NA	NA	TRBV4-2	TRBJ2-3	CASSREGLGGTDTQYF	TGTGCCAGCAGCCGCGAGGGACTTGGGGGAACAGATACGCAGTATTTT
NA	NA	TRBV5-1	TRBJ1-2	CASSSFQGTYGYTF	TGCGCCAGCAGTTCATTCCAGGGGACCTATGGCTACACCTTC
NA	TRBD1	TRBV4-2	TRBJ2-6	CASSQMGTGGGGANVLTF	TGTGCCAGCAGCCAAATGGGGACAGGGGGAGGTGGGGCCAACGTCCTGACTTTC
NA	NA	TRBV19	TRBJ2-2	CASSIPGAYTGELFF	TGTGCCAGTAGTATACCTGGGGCCTACACCGGGGAGCTGTTTTTT
NA	TRBD1	TRBV2	TRBJ2-1	CALVGTGLYNEQFF	TGTGCCCTAGTGGGGACAGGCCTCTACAATGAGCAGTTCTTC
NA	NA	TRBV4-2	TRBJ2-5	CASSQGRGIVDETQYF	TGTGCCAGCAGCCAGGGTCGGGGTATAGTGGACGAGACCCAGTACTTC
NA	NA	TRBV6-5	TRBJ1-2	CASRHDRSSNYGYTF	TGTGCCAGCAGACATGACAGGAGTTCTAACTATGGCTACACCTTC
NA	TRBD2	TRBV27	TRBJ2-3	CASSSLDRGGLAGEVGYF	TGTGCCAGCAGTTCATTAGACAGGGGCGGACTAGCGGGAGAAGTGGGGTATTTT
NA	NA	TRBV5-1	TRBJ1-1	CASNREGTEAFF	TGCGCCAGCAATCGAGAGGGCACTGAAGCTTTCTTT
NA	TRBD1	TRBV4-3	TRBJ2-5	CASSQTQGAQRETQYF	TGCGCCAGCAGCCAAACACAGGGGGCGCAAAGGGAGACCCAGTACTTC
NA	TRBD1	TRBV6-6	TRBJ1-3	CASSQGAFGNTIYF	TGTGCCAGCAGTCAGGGGGCATTTGGAAACACCATATATTTT
NA	TRBD2	TRBV5-1	TRBJ2-7	CASSTVGAGGEQYF	TGCGCCAGCAGCACCGTGGGAGCGGGAGGGGAGCAGTACTTC
once	NA	TRBV7-9	TRBJ1-1	CASSLGFSLRSTEAFF	TGTGCCAGCAGCTTAGGGTTCAGTCTCAGGAGCACTGAAGCTTTCTTT
NA	TRBD1	TRBV7-9	TRBJ1-2	CASSLGGQGGYGYTF	TGTGCCAGCAGCTTAGGGGGACAGGGAGGCTATGGCTACACCTTC
NA	NA	TRBV4-2	TRBJ2-5	CASSQELRGPAGTQYF	TGTGCCAGCAGCCAAGAGTTACGGGGTCCGGCAGGGACCCAGTACTTC
NA	NA	TRBV4-2	TRBJ1-2	CASSPVEVGDYGYTF	TGTGCCAGCAGCCCAGTCGAGGTGGGGGATTATGGCTACACCTTC
NA	NA	TRBV10-3	TRBJ2-1	CAISENNEQFF	TGTGCCATCAGTGAGAACAATGAGCAGTTCTTC
NA	NA	TRBV10-2	TRBJ2-3	CASSPGPWAESTDTQYF	TGCGCCAGCAGCCCAGGGCCGTGGGCGGAAAGCACAGATACGCAGTATTTT
NA	NA	TRBV5-4	TRBJ2-7	CASSLGPRNSQIHKGEQYF	TGTGCCAGCAGCTTGGGTCCCCGGAACAGCCAAATTCACAAGGGCGAGCAGTACTTC
NA	TRBD2	TRBV27	TRBJ2-3	CASSLSVAGTSGSTQYF	TGTGCCAGCAGTTTATCTGTAGCAGGGACTAGCGGGAGTACGCAGTATTTT
NA	NA	TRBV5-4	TRBJ2-7	CASSRGNEQYF	TGTGCCAGCAGCCGCGGGAACGAGCAGTACTTC
NA	NA	TRBV2	TRBJ2-7	CASRLGGFHEQYF	TGTGCCAGCCGGCTAGGGGGATTTCACGAGCAGTACTTC
NA	TRBD1	TRBV28	TRBJ2-2	CATRDRVLTGELFF	TGTGCCACCCGGGACAGGGTATTGACCGGGGAGCTGTTTTTT
NA	TRBD2	TRBV14	TRBJ2-3	CASASGPGNTQYF	TGTGCCAGCGCTAGCGGTCCGGGAAATACGCAGTATTTT
NA	NA	TRBV4-1	TRBJ2-7	CASSQAAASSYEQYF	TGCGCCAGCAGCCAAGCGGCGGCGTCATCCTACGAGCAGTACTTC
NA	NA	TRBV19	TRBJ2-1	CASSIDSNNEQFF	TGTGCCAGTAGTATAGACAGTAACAATGAGCAGTTCTTC
NA	NA	TRBV10-1	TRBJ2-7	CAGIGGRNSYEQYF	TGCGCAGGGATAGGAGGCAGGAACTCCTACGAGCAGTACTTC
NA	NA	TRBV30	TRBJ2-7	CAWRRDQYINF	TGTGCCTGGAGAAGGGACCAGTACATAAACTTC
NA	NA	TRBV6-6	TRBJ2-5	CASSYIPGGETQYF	TGTGCCAGCAGTTACATCCCCGGCGGGGAGACCCAGTACTTC
NA	NA	TRBV19	TRBJ2-3	CASSMGDTQYF	TGTGCCAGTAGCATGGGGGATACGCAGTATTTT
NA	NA	TRBV6-5	TRBJ1-1	CASRDSHNTEAFF	TGTGCCAGCAGGGACAGCCATAACACTGAAGCTTTCTTT
NA	TRBD1	TRBV27	TRBJ2-1	CASSKRTGGFNEQFF	TGTGCCAGCAGCAAAAGGACAGGGGGCTTCAATGAGCAGTTCTTC
NA	NA	TRBV6-6	TRBJ2-3	CASSYSAQAARDTQYF	TGTGCCAGCAGTTACTCGGCCCAGGCCGCTCGAGATACGCAGTATTTT
NA	NA	TRBV12-5	TRBJ1-4	CASGSGGPLHGEKLFF	TGTGCTAGTGGTTCGGGAGGTCCCCTTCACGGTGAAAAACTGTTTTTT
few	TRBD1	TRBV2	TRBJ2-7	CASSEAGTGSAYEQYF	TGTGCCAGCAGTGAAGCCGGGACAGGGTCGGCCTACGAGCAGTACTTC
NA	NA	TRBV15	TRBJ2-2	CATSRGMANTGELFF	TGTGCCACCAGCAGAGGAATGGCGAACACCGGGGAGCTGTTTTTT
NA	TRBD2	TRBV6-4	TRBJ2-1	CASSEQAGGLNEQFF	TGTGCCAGCAGTGAGCAAGCGGGGGGGTTGAATGAGCAGTTCTTC
NA	TRBD1	TRBV4-2	TRBJ1-1	CASSLPKDRGETEAFF	TGTGCCAGCAGCCTTCCCAAGGACAGGGGGGAGACTGAAGCTTTCTTT
NA	TRBD1	TRBV7-9	TRBJ2-7	CASSHRDRVYEQYF	TGTGCCAGCAGCCATCGGGACAGGGTGTACGAGCAGTACTTC
NA	TRBD1	TRBV6-6	TRBJ1-1	CASSNIRQGDTEAFF	TGTGCCAGCAGTAATATTCGACAGGGGGACACTGAAGCTTTCTTT
NA	TRBD1	TRBV7-2	TRBJ1-1	CASSVSGTATEAFF	TGTGCCAGCAGCGTCTCCGGGACAGCCACTGAAGCTTTCTTT
NA	TRBD1	TRBV7-3	TRBJ2-3	CASSLIGQGFSDTQYF	TGTGCCAGCAGCTTAATAGGACAGGGGTTCAGCGATACGCAGTATTTT
NA	NA	TRBV7-3	TRBJ2-3	CASGGLDTQYF	TGTGCCAGCGGCGGTTTAGATACGCAGTATTTT
NA	TRBD1	TRBV6-5	TRBJ2-1	CASSLQQGADEQFF	TGTGCCAGCAGCCTCCAACAGGGGGCCGATGAGCAGTTCTTC
NA	TRBD1	TRBV9	TRBJ2-2	CASSLSPGQGRFTGELFF	TGTGCCAGCAGCCTGAGTCCCGGACAGGGGAGGTTCACCGGGGAGCTGTTTTTT
NA	NA	TRBV11-2	TRBJ2-7	CASSLEVGGGSEQYF	TGTGCCAGCAGCTTAGAGGTCGGAGGGGGTTCCGAGCAGTACTTC
once	TRBD1	TRBV5-4	TRBJ2-4	CASSPPQGVGIQYF	TGTGCCAGCAGCCCCCCGCAGGGGGTGGGCATTCAGTACTTC